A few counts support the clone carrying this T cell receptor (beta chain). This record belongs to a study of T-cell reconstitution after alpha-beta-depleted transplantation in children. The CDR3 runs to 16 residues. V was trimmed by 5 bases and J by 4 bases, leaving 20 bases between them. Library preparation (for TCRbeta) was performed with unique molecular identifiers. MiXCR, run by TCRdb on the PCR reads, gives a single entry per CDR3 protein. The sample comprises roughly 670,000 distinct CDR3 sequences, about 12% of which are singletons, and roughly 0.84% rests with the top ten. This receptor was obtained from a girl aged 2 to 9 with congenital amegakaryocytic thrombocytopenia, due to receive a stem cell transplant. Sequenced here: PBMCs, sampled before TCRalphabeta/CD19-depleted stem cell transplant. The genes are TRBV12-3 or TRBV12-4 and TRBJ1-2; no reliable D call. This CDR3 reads CASSLMGPQDLYGYTF. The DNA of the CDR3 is TGTGCCAGCAGTCTTATGGGCCCCCAGGACCTCTATGGCTACACCTTC.